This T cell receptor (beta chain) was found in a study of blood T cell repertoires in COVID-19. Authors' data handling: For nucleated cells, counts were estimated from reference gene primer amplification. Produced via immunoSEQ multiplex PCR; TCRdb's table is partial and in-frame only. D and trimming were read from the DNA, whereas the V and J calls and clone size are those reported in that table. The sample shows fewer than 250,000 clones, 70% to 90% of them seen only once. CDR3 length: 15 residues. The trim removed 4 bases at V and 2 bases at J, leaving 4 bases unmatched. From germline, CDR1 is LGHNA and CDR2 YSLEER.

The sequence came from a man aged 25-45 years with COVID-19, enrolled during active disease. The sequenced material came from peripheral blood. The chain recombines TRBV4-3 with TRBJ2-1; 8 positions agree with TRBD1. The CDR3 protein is CASSPGQGAYNEQFF. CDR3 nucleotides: TGCGCCAGCAGCCCCGGACAGGGAGCCTACAATGAGCAGTTCTTC.